This TCR beta chain was sequenced for a study of blood T cells in healthy people across ages. Study-level results: Unknown donor CMV status possibly confounded expanded clonotype changes.

The use of a sample-barcoded 5' primer and a J-beta primer mix characterized a second PCR of roughly 7 to 12 cycles. Researchers report that a template-switch adaptor with 12 random nucleotides tagged each cDNA molecule. TCRdb reprocessed the 5' RACE reads via MiXCR and lists one record per CDR3 protein. The sample records about 1.5 million distinct CDR3 sequences, approximately 38% being singletons. Each donor supplied approximately 10 milliliters of peripheral blood. V gave up 3 bases and J gave up 4 bases, with 9 bases separating them. CDR3 size: 13 residues. The V gene's germline CDR1 is LNHDA and CDR2 SQIVND (reference sequence). This clonotype came up a few times. The antigen remains unidentified.

The TCR originated in a young woman in good health. V is TRBV19 and J is TRBJ2-5; unclear D gene. The sequenced sample was blood. The CDR3 coding sequence is TGTGCCAGTAGTATTATGGGTTCAGAGACCCAGTACTTC. Translated, it gives CASSIMGSETQYF.